The 10 T cell receptor beta chains listed next were all sequenced from one sample in a study of CD8 T cells in Susac syndrome. It was with random hexamers that about 0.45 to 1 ug RNA was reverse transcribed. TCRdb called the immunoSEQ multiplex PCR reads again in MiXCR, with one record for every CDR3 protein. The sample shows approximately 120,000 distinct CDR3 sequences, around 93% of them seen only once. Sequences were obtained from CD8+ T cells from PBMCs. These receptors came from a human donor in good health.

The chain carries TRBV2 and TRBJ2-7, with D unclear. This CDR3 contains 12 residues. The ends were cut back, 6 bases at V and 5 bases at J, with 11 bases in the middle. The V gene's germline CDR1 is SNHLY and CDR2 FYNNEI. Here the CDR3 reads CASRLFAHEQYF. CDR3 bases: TGTGCCAGCAGGTTATTCGCCCACGAGCAGTACTTC. Full variable domain (remainder filled in from reference TRBV2 and TRBJ2-7): EPEVTQTPSHQVTQMGQEVILRCVPISNHLYFYWYRQILGQKVEFLVSFYNNEISEKSEIFDDQFSVERPDGSNFTLKIRSTKLEDSAMYFCASRLFAHEQYFGPGTRLTVT.

The rearrangement links TRBV19 to TRBJ2-2, with D possibly matching TRBD2 (6 bases). CDR1 LNHDA and CDR2 SQIVND come from the germline V gene (reference sequence). Trimming removed 9 bases at V and 4 bases at J, with 15 bases between. CDR3 length: 14 residues. The CDR3 region is CASNGGTLTGELFF. CDR3 DNA: TGTGCCAGCAACGGCGGGACCCTCACCGGGGAGCTGTTTTTT.

The chain links TRBV20-1 to TRBJ2-7; D is tentatively TRBD1 or TRBD2 (5 bases each). Germline CDR1 DFQATT, CDR2 SNEGSKA (reference sequence). V lost 5 bases to trimming and J lost 3 bases, with 11 bases between them. The CDR3 has 12 amino acids. Here the CDR3 reads CSAGTVSYEQYF. CDR3 nucleotides: TGCAGTGCTGGGACCGTCAGCTACGAGCAGTACTTC.

This sequence joins TRBV7-8 and TRBJ2-2; D is uncertain. With 5 bases removed from V and 6 bases from J, the gap between germline ends came to 10 bases. The CDR3 loop spans 13 amino acids. Per the germline V gene, CDR1 is SGHVS and CDR2 is FQNEAQ. CDR3 sequence reads: CASSLYSAGELFF. CDR3 nucleotide sequence: TGTGCCAGCAGCCTTTACAGTGCCGGGGAGCTGTTTTTT.

This clonotype was seen once. V and J are TRBV18 and TRBJ1-3; D is unclear. The length of the CDR3 is 15 residues. Germline values: CDR1 KGHSH, CDR2 LQKENI. Trimming cost V 3 bases and J 1 base, with 10 bases left between them. The CDR3: CASSPDRGSGNTIYF. CDR3 bases: TGTGCCAGCTCACCTGATCGCGGGTCTGGAAACACCATATATTTT.

V gene TRBV7-2 combines with J gene TRBJ2-5; TRBD1 aligns across 9 bases. V shed 5 bases and J 8 bases; nucleotides not matched to a gene: 9. Germline lookup yields CDR1 SGHTA and CDR2 FQGNSA. This CDR3 contains 14 residues. The CDR3 DNA reads as TGTGCCAGCAGCCTGGACAGGGGCCGAGGAACCCAGTACTTC. Translation: CASSLDRGRGTQYF.

The rearrangement links TRBV3-1 to TRBJ2-7, with a weak D call TRBD1 (6 bases). The CDR3 is made up of 14 amino acids. Germline CDR1 reads LGHDT; CDR2 reads YNNKEL (reference sequence). Trimming removed 0 bases from V and 9 bases from J, with 15 bases in between. The CDR3 loop is CASSQDVTTRGQYF. DNA for the CDR3: TGTGCCAGCAGCCAAGATGTAACTACCAGGGGGCAGTACTTC.

This chain connects TRBV7-2 to TRBJ2-3; D call uncertain. This CDR3 comprises 13 residues. The V gene lost 2 bases and the J gene lost 4 bases, with 7 bases spanning the gap. CDR1 and CDR2 from the germline V gene are SGHTA and FQGNSA. The CDR3 loop is CASSLRGPDTQYF. For the CDR3, the DNA is TGTGCCAGCAGCTTACGCGGCCCAGATACGCAGTATTTT.

The J gene is TRBJ2-1, the V gene TRBV6-2 or TRBV6-3; D unclear. Between the trimmed V and J ends, which lost 0 bases and 10 bases, there was a span of 19 bases. The germline gives CDR1 MNHEY, CDR2 SVGEGT. This CDR3 has 16 amino acids. The CDR3: CASSYSRGHPQSEQFF. The DNA for the CDR3 is TGTGCCAGCAGTTACTCACGCGGCCATCCACAATCCGAGCAGTTCTTC.

V and J are TRBV7-2 and TRBJ1-1, with D uncertain. V lost 4 bases to trimming and J lost 1 base, with 4 bases between them. Germline V gives CDR1 SGHTA, CDR2 FQGNSA. The CDR3 contains 12 residues. CDR3 DNA: TGTGCCAGCAGCTCCTCGAACACTGAAGCTTTCTTT. This codes for CASSSSNTEAFF.